A selection of T cell receptor beta chains follows, all from one sample in a study of Graves' ophthalmopathy and Graves' hyperthyroidism. Via MiXCR, TCRdb re-called the multiplex PCR reads, giving one row per CDR3 protein. This table holds hundreds of thousands of distinct CDR3 sequences, over 20% found once. Sequenced sample: peripheral blood. The receptor set was obtained from a woman younger than 35 with stable Graves' hyperthyroidism. Some clones in this sample may be carry-over from other donors' samples. CDR3s include the opening cysteine and the closing phenylalanine or tryptophan. A D gene is named only where the DNA matches it firmly. Size is stated for part of the rows, as once, few or many counts, or as a class when the clone is expanded.

clone_size | d_call | j_call | v_call | cdr3_nt | cdr3_aa
few | TRBD2 | TRBJ2-7 | TRBV28 | TGTGCCAGCAGCGTTATAGCGGGGGGGCCCTACGAGCAGTACTTC | CASSVIAGGPYEQYF
- | - | TRBJ1-1 | TRBV19 | TGTGCCAGTAGGATCGGGACTGAAGCTTTCTTT | CASRIGTEAFF
many | - | TRBJ1-1 | TRBV5-1 | TGCGCCAGCAGCACGACACGAGGTGACCTTGAAGCTTTCTTT | CASSTTRGDLEAFF
many | - | TRBJ1-2 | TRBV6-1 | TGTGCCAGCAGTCCAGCCGGAGTTAACTATGGCTACACCTTC | CASSPAGVNYGYTF
many | - | TRBJ2-7 | TRBV6-5 | TGTGCCAGCAGTTACTCGGGCGACAGGTCAAACTACGAGCAGTACTTC | CASSYSGDRSNYEQYF
many | - | TRBJ1-3 | TRBV29-1 | TGCAGCGTTGCCCCTGTTATAGGAACTGGAAACACCATATATTTT | CSVAPVIGTGNTIYF
few | - | TRBJ1-5 | TRBV6-5 | TGTGCCAGCAGTTTGAGAGGGGTTAGCAATCAGCCCCAGCATTTT | CASSLRGVSNQPQHF
many | TRBD1 | TRBJ2-7 | TRBV6-5 | TGTGCCAGCAGTTTGCAGGGGGCCGCCTACGAGCAGTACTTC | CASSLQGAAYEQYF
few | TRBD2 | TRBJ2-2 | TRBV3-1 | TGTGCCAGCAGCCCGGGACTAGCGGGAGGTAACGCGAACACCGGGGAGCTGTTTTTT | CASSPGLAGGNANTGELFF
few | - | TRBJ1-2 | TRBV12-3/TRBV12-4 | TGTGCCAGCACCCCGAGGGGAGGGGAAGGCTATGGCTACACCTTC | CASTPRGGEGYGYTF
few | - | TRBJ1-1 | TRBV25-1 | TGTGCCAGCAGGTTCGGGGGGAGGACTGAAGCTTTCTTT | CASRFGGRTEAFF
many | - | TRBJ2-2 | TRBV9 | TGTGCCAGCAGCGTATGGGATCGGCTCTCACCTAACACCGGGGAGCTGTTTTTT | CASSVWDRLSPNTGELFF
- | TRBD1 | TRBJ1-2 | TRBV11-2 | TGTGCCAGCAGCTTAGGGGACAGGGAGGAAGACTACACCTTC | CASSLGDREEDYTF
- | - | TRBJ1-1 | TRBV7-9 | TGTGCCAGCAGCCACCTTCGATCGTACGCTTTCTTT | CASSHLRSYAFF
- | TRBD2 | TRBJ2-7 | TRBV12-3/TRBV12-4 | TGTGCCAGCAGTACTCTAGCGGGAGGCTACGAGCAGTACTTC | CASSTLAGGYEQYF
few | - | TRBJ2-6 | TRBV27 | TGTGCCAGCAGTTTGCGTTGGGTCTCTGGGGCCAACGTCCTGACTTTC | CASSLRWVSGANVLTF
many | - | TRBJ1-1 | TRBV27 | TGTGCCAGCAGTTTAGAGTCTCAGGGTGGGACTGAAGCTTTCTTT | CASSLESQGGTEAFF
few | - | TRBJ1-1 | TRBV3-1 | TGTGCCAGCAGCTACCAGGGTTTCGCTGAAGCTTTCTTT | CASSYQGFAEAFF
once | TRBD1 | TRBJ1-2 | TRBV6-5 | TGTGCCAGCAGTTGGGACAGGGCTGACTATAGCTACACCTTC | CASSWDRADYSYTF
- | - | TRBJ2-2 | TRBV3-1 | TGTGCCAGCAGCCAAGAGACTGGTTGGACCAAGGCTACCGGGGAGCTGTTTTTT | CASSQETGWTKATGELFF
many | - | TRBJ2-2 | TRBV11-1 | TGTGCCAGCAGCTTAGCCGGAACCGGGGAGCTGTTTTTT | CASSLAGTGELFF
many | TRBD1 | TRBJ2-5 | TRBV4-1 | TGCGCCAGCAGCACCCTGTGGCCAGGGGGCAGCGAGACCCAGTACTTC | CASSTLWPGGSETQYF
many | - | TRBJ2-5 | TRBV20-1 | TGCAGTGCTCGGTCTTACCTCGGGACGCGTCAAGAGACCCAGTACTTC | CSARSYLGTRQETQYF
- | TRBD1 | TRBJ2-7 | TRBV6-2/TRBV6-3 | TGTGCCAGCAGTTCTACCGGGACAGGACGCTCCTACGAGCAGTACTTC | CASSSTGTGRSYEQYF
- | - | TRBJ1-1 | TRBV29-1 | TGCAGCGTTGGTGGCAGGGGAGGATCTGAAGCTTTCTTT | CSVGGRGGSEAFF
many | - | TRBJ1-5 | TRBV12-3/TRBV12-4 | TGTGCCAGCAGTTTAGCGGGCAGAAATAGCAATCAGCCCCAGCATTTT | CASSLAGRNSNQPQHF
many | - | TRBJ2-7 | TRBV6-1 | TGTGCCAGCAGACAACGGGGGACAGCAAACTACGAGCAGTACTTC | CASRQRGTANYEQYF
- | - | TRBJ1-1 | TRBV18 | TGTGCCAGCTCACCAAGACAGTCGGAGGGTGAAGCTTTCTTT | CASSPRQSEGEAFF
many | - | TRBJ1-1 | TRBV15 | TGTGCCACCAGCAGAGCGGCGAACACTGAAGCTTTCTTT | CATSRAANTEAFF
many | - | TRBJ1-4 | TRBV15 | TGTGCCACCAGCGGATACAGGGACGAAAAACTGTTTTTT | CATSGYRDEKLFF
- | - | TRBJ2-3 | TRBV15 | TGTGCCACCAGCCTCCTGGCCCGGGGCACAGATACGCAGTATTTT | CATSLLARGTDTQYF
few | TRBD2 | TRBJ2-5 | TRBV20-1 | TGCAGTGCTAGTGGGGGGGACTCGGAGACCCAGTACTTC | CSASGGDSETQYF
few | - | TRBJ1-1 | TRBV12-3/TRBV12-4 | TGTGCCAGCAGTTCAGGACCAGCCTTTTGGGCTTTCTTT | CASSSGPAFWAFF
- | - | TRBJ2-7 | TRBV12-3/TRBV12-4 | TGTGCTTCGGCTATCTCCTACGAGCAGTACTTC | CASAISYEQYF
- | - | TRBJ1-1 | TRBV30 | TGTGCCTGGAGTGTCTGGGTCTACTCTGAAGCTTTCTTT | CAWSVWVYSEAFF
many | TRBD1 | TRBJ1-1 | TRBV6-1 | TGTGCCAGCAGTAGGGACAGTTTGAACACTGAAGCTTTCTTT | CASSRDSLNTEAFF
many | - | TRBJ2-7 | TRBV20-1 | TGCAGTGCTAGAGGTGAGCTCTCCTACGAGCAGTACTTC | CSARGELSYEQYF
- | TRBD1 | TRBJ1-5 | TRBV12-3/TRBV12-4 | TGTGCCAGCAGTTTATACACAGGGACAGATCAGCCCCAGCATTTT | CASSLYTGTDQPQHF
many | TRBD1 | TRBJ1-5 | TRBV9 | TGTGCCAGCAGCGTAGGGGACAGTCGGGACCAGCCCCAGCATTTT | CASSVGDSRDQPQHF
many | TRBD1 | TRBJ2-7 | TRBV6-2/TRBV6-3 | TGTGCCAGCAGTTACTCACCCAGGACAGGTTACGAGCAGTACTTC | CASSYSPRTGYEQYF
many | - | TRBJ2-7 | TRBV6-1 | TGTGCCAGCAATAAAGACATCCTTGTCTACGAGCAGTACTTC | CASNKDILVYEQYF
- | - | TRBJ2-7 | TRBV27 | TGTGCCAGCAGTTGGCGACTTTCCAACGAGCAGTACTTC | CASSWRLSNEQYF
- | TRBD1 | TRBJ1-2 | TRBV20-1 | TGCAGTGCTATAGGAACACAGGGGGTGGTAGGCTACACCTTC | CSAIGTQGVVGYTF
- | TRBD2 | TRBJ2-2 | TRBV19 | TGTGCCAGTAGACTAGCGGGGCTGAACACCGGGGAGCTGTTTTTT | CASRLAGLNTGELFF
many | - | TRBJ2-6 | TRBV6-2/TRBV6-3 | TGTGCCAGCAGTTACATAGAGATCTTCTCTTCTGGGGCCAACGTCCTGACTTTC | CASSYIEIFSSGANVLTF
many | - | TRBJ1-1 | TRBV12-3/TRBV12-4 | TGTGCCAGCGGCGAATGGGAAGCTTTCTTT | CASGEWEAFF
many | - | TRBJ1-3 | TRBV20-1 | TGCAGTGCTAGGGGGTCTGGAAACACCATATATTTT | CSARGSGNTIYF